Shown below are 22 T cell receptor beta chains from a single sample sequenced in a study of Ad26.COV2.S vaccination and SARS-CoV-2 variants. This sample's treatment: some 20 received Ad26.COV2.S at low or high dose, single or two shots; several received placebo; per-sample allocation not given. Day 63 following the first vaccine or placebo injection was when the samples were taken. Sequencing was performed with immunoSEQ multiplex PCR; in TCRdb, only in-frame clones are kept and a portion is missing. The table lists fewer than 400,000 clones, 80% to 90% of them singletons. The sequencing here drew on peripheral blood, taken in a trial of Ad26.COV2.S vaccine versus placebo. The source is a person between 18 and 65 years old who received the Ad26.COV2.S COVID-19 vaccine or a placebo.

The CDR3 region is CASTDLVGYTF. For the CDR3, the DNA is TGTGCCAGCACCGATTTAGTCGGCTACACCTTC. The chain has TRBV6-5 and TRBJ1-2, with D uncertain. V was shortened by 7 bases and J by 8 bases, with 11 bases between the two germline ends. CDR1 is MNHEY and CDR2 is SVGAGI in the germline V gene. This CDR3 is 11 amino acids long.

This chain joins TRBV11-3 and TRBJ2-1; TRBD2 aligns across 11 bases. This CDR3 contains 16 residues. After removal of 4 bases from V and 2 bases from J, the junction contained 4 bases not matched to a gene. From germline, CDR1 is SGHNT and CDR2 YENEEA. Written as DNA, the CDR3 is TGTGCCAGCAGCTCCGTTAGCGGGGGGGCCTACAATGAGCAGTTCTTC. It encodes CASSSVSGGAYNEQFF.

The chain joins TRBV29-1 to TRBJ1-2, with D possibly being TRBD1 (5 bases). V gave up 3 bases and J gave up 7 bases, with 15 bases separating them. The CDR3 is 13 amino acids. Germline values: CDR1 SQVTM, CDR2 ANQGSEA. The CDR3 DNA reads TGCAGCGTTGACCTCGGGGGAATCCGTGGCTACACCTTC. Translating gives CSVDLGGIRGYTF.

V gene TRBV2 combines with J gene TRBJ1-1; 10 positions agree with TRBD1. The V and J ends lost 6 bases and 4 bases, in that order; junction bases with no gene match: 5. The CDR3 extends over 14 amino acids. Germline V gene lookup returns CDR1 SNHLY and CDR2 FYNNEI. The chain's CDR3 is CASRGTGDVTEAFF. The CDR3 DNA reads TGTGCCAGCAGGGGGACAGGGGACGTCACTGAAGCTTTCTTT.

V gene TRBV19 combines with J gene TRBJ1-6; a possible D gene is TRBD1 (5 bases). The length of the CDR3 is 16 residues. V was pared by 8 bases and J by 8 bases, with 22 bases between. CDR1 LNHDA and CDR2 SQIVND come from the germline V gene (reference sequence). CDR3 coding DNA: TGTGCCAGTCAACGCTCCGGGGCCTCCACGGATTCACCCCTCCACTTT. Its translation is CASQRSGASTDSPLHF.

The chain couples TRBV3-1 (or the pseudogene TRBV3-2) to TRBJ2-3, with 8 bases matching TRBD1. V shed 4 bases, J shed 0 bases, and the junction held 3 bases outside the gene matches. This CDR3 is built from 15 residues. Germline CDR1 and CDR2: LGHDT and YNNKEL (reference sequence). The CDR3 protein is CASSLGQVSTDTQYF. The CDR3 bases are TGTGCCAGCAGCCTGGGACAGGTTAGCACAGATACGCAGTATTTT.

The chain uses TRBV19 and TRBJ1-2; no firm D call. Trimming removed 7 bases at V and 4 bases at J, with 13 bases between. The V gene's germline CDR1 is LNHDA and CDR2 SQIVND (reference sequence). This CDR3 comprises 13 residues. The CDR3 spells CASTPDTSYGYTF. CDR3 sequence (DNA): TGTGCCAGTACCCCCGACACCTCCTATGGCTACACCTTC.

The chain employs TRBV2 and TRBJ1-1, with D uncertain. Trimming took 6 bases from V and 2 from J, leaving 13 bases between them. This CDR3 has 14 residues. The germline CDR1 and CDR2 sequences are SNHLY and FYNNEI. This chain's CDR3 is CASRPPDGNTEAFF. As DNA, the CDR3 is TGTGCCAGCAGGCCCCCTGACGGAAACACTGAAGCTTTCTTT.

The chain joins TRBV5-6 to TRBJ1-4; 7 positions match TRBD1. Losses at the gene ends were 3 bases for V and 8 bases for J; bases not matched to a gene: 13. This CDR3 is built from 16 residues. Germline V lookup: CDR1 SGHDT, CDR2 YYEEEE. The CDR3 region is CASSSARGQRGEKLFF. The CDR3 DNA reads as TGTGCCAGCAGCTCGGCGCGGGGACAGCGCGGGGAAAAACTGTTTTTT. Full variable domain (remainder filled in from reference TRBV5-6 and TRBJ1-4): DAGVTQSPTHLIKTRGQQVTLRCSPKSGHDTVSWYQQALGQGPQFIFQYYEEEERQRGNFPDRFSGHQFPNYSSELNVNALLLGDSALYLCASSSARGQRGEKLFFGSGTQLSVL.

The CDR3 DNA follows: TGTGCCAGCCATGACTGGAATTCACCCCTCCACTTT. Its protein is CASHDWNSPLHF. V usage is TRBV25-1 and J usage is TRBJ1-6; no reliable D call. V lost 8 bases, J lost 7 bases, and 9 bases lay in between. Per germline, CDR1 MGHDK and CDR2 SYGVNS. The CDR3 has 12 residues.

The chain joins TRBV29-1 to TRBJ2-5; D might be TRBD1 (5 bases). The CDR3 length is 12 residues. Germline V gene sequence: CDR1 SQVTM, CDR2 ANQGSEA. Trimming shortened V by 4 bases and J by 2 bases, and 8 bases separated the two germline ends. CDR3 DNA sequence: TGCAGCGTTGGGGGCAGGCAAGAGACCCAGTACTTC. This sequence encodes CSVGGRQETQYF. Variable domain in full (rest from reference TRBV29-1 and TRBJ2-5): SAVISQKPSRDICQRGTSLTIQCQVDSQVTMMFWYRQQPGQSLTLIATANQGSEATYESGFVIDKFPISRPNLTFSTLTVSNMSPEDSSIYLCSVGGRQETQYFGPGTRLLVL.

This chain links TRBV18 with TRBJ2-1; 8 bases are a match to TRBD1. There are 17 residues in the CDR3. V shed 0 bases, J shed 5 bases, and the junction held 9 bases outside the gene matches. Germline CDR1 KGHSH, CDR2 LQKENI. In DNA form, the CDR3 reads TGTGCCAGCTCACCACCAAATCCAGGACAGGGTAACAATGAGCAGTTCTTC. Its protein product is CASSPPNPGQGNNEQFF.

Concerning this clone: Other nucleotide sequences in the sample specify the same CDR3. The chain is built from TRBV6-5 and TRBJ1-5, with D possibly matching TRBD1 (5 bases). This CDR3 has 13 residues. Germline V gene lookup returns CDR1 MNHEY and CDR2 SVGAGI. Trimming left V 8 bases short and J 1 base short, with 9 bases between. The CDR3 sequence: CASRGGSNQPQHF. CDR3 DNA sequence: TGTGCCAGCCGGGGGGGGAGCAATCAGCCCCAGCATTTT.

This chain uses TRBV6-2 or TRBV6-3 with TRBJ2-7, with TRBD1 identical over 7 bases. The CDR3 runs 17 residues. V was clipped by 4 bases and J by 6 bases; unmatched bases: 18. The germline gives CDR1 MNHEY, CDR2 SVGEGT. The CDR3 sequence: CASSFHNRGRAEGEQYF. DNA of the CDR3: TGTGCCAGCAGTTTCCATAACAGGGGACGGGCCGAGGGCGAGCAGTACTTC.

The rearrangement links TRBV7-2 to TRBJ1-1, with no clear D. The germline V gene encodes CDR1 SGHTA and CDR2 FQGNSA. The CDR3 contains 14 residues. V dropped 5 bases and J dropped 5 bases, with 15 bases sitting between them. The CDR3 region is CASSPITRGTEAFF. CDR3 sequence (DNA): TGTGCCAGCAGCCCTATAACCCGCGGGACTGAAGCTTTCTTT.

The chain combines TRBV6-2 or TRBV6-3 with TRBJ2-7, with TRBD1 identical over 9 bases. Trimming cost V 0 bases and J 2 bases; bases outside gene matches: 14. Germline V gene data show CDR1 as MNHEY and CDR2 as SVGEGT. There are 19 residues in the CDR3. In DNA, the CDR3 is TGTGCCAGCAGTTACTCCGTCTGGGACAGGGTAAAACCAACCTACGAGCAGTACTTC. This encodes CASSYSVWDRVKPTYEQYF.

The chain has TRBV2 and TRBJ1-4, with D unresolved. Germline lookup yields CDR1 SNHLY and CDR2 FYNNEI. This CDR3 has 12 residues. The V end was cut by 7 bases, the J end by 5 bases, with 8 bases between. The CDR3 bases are TGTGCCAGCAAGCGGGCGAATGAAAAACTGTTTTTT. This gives the protein CASKRANEKLFF.

The CDR3 sequence is CAISESRGTGTEAFF. The CDR3, as DNA: TGTGCCATCAGTGAGTCGAGGGGAACAGGCACTGAAGCTTTCTTT. This sequence joins TRBV10-3 and TRBJ1-1; weak D call: TRBD1 (5 bases). CDR1 ENHRY and CDR2 SYGVKD come from the germline V gene. The V end was cut by 0 bases, the J end by 4 bases, with 12 bases between. The CDR3 is 15 residues long.

V gene TRBV6-5 combines with J gene TRBJ2-7, with a tentative D call TRBD1 (6 bases). This CDR3 is built from 15 residues. V was pared by 0 bases and J by 2 bases, with 11 bases between. CDR1 MNHEY and CDR2 SVGAGI come from the germline V gene. The CDR3 DNA is TGTGCCAGCAGTTACTCCCCACAGGGAGCCTACGAGCAGTACTTC. Amino acid sequence: CASSYSPQGAYEQYF.

The chain has TRBV19 and TRBJ1-5; D remains unclear. The V end was cut by 3 bases, the J end by 6 bases, with 12 bases between. CDR3 size: 14 residues. Germline CDR1 and CDR2: LNHDA and SQIVND (reference sequence). Written as DNA, the CDR3 is TGTGCCAGTAGTATGGGAGGTTCGTTTCAGCCCCAGCATTTT. It yields the protein CASSMGGSFQPQHF.

The chain links TRBV10-3 to TRBJ1-1, with 7 bases lining up with TRBD1. V lost 2 bases to trimming and J lost 1 base; unmatched junction nucleotides: 4. CDR3 length equals 15 residues. CDR1 is ENHRY, CDR2 SYGVKD, per germline. Here the CDR3 reads CAISEGQGENTEAFF. Written as DNA, the CDR3 is TGTGCCATCAGTGAGGGGCAGGGGGAGAACACTGAAGCTTTCTTT.

As for this clone: The same CDR3 is also encoded by other DNA sequences in this sample. The V call is TRBV19, the J call TRBJ1-5, with D uncertain. This CDR3 comprises 15 residues. Germline values: CDR1 LNHDA, CDR2 SQIVND (reference sequence). The V end was cut by 3 bases, the J end by 2 bases, with 11 bases between. CDR3 sequence: CASSIGGRGNQPQHF. The CDR3 DNA reads as TGTGCCAGTAGTATTGGAGGCCGTGGCAATCAGCCCCAGCATTTT.